These T cell receptor beta chains were read from a single sample in a study of blood T cell repertoires in COVID-19. The method was immunoSEQ multiplex PCR; TCRdb's version includes in-frame clones alone and lacks a portion of them. The table records around 340,000 clones, about 92% of them present only once. Specimen: peripheral blood. All receptors derive from a woman aged 55 to 70 with COVID-19, enrolled during active disease. Each CDR3 is given with its conserved first and last residue. A D gene is named only where the DNA matches it firmly. Clone size is given for some rows only: seen once, a few or many times, or a class if the clone is expanded.

clone_size: -
v_call: TRBV5-1
j_call: TRBJ2-2
d_call: TRBD2
cdr3_aa: CASSFSRGDTGELFF
cdr3_nt: TGCGCCAGCAGCTTTAGTCGGGGGGACACCGGGGAGCTGTTTTTT

clone_size: -
v_call: TRBV5-8
j_call: TRBJ2-7
d_call: -
cdr3_aa: CASSRSRQAYYEQYF
cdr3_nt: TGTGCCAGCAGCCGTTCGAGACAGGCCTACTACGAGCAGTACTTC

clone_size: -
v_call: TRBV5-1
j_call: TRBJ2-5
d_call: -
cdr3_aa: CASSSQGSETQYF
cdr3_nt: TGCGCCAGCAGCTCACAGGGTTCTGAGACCCAGTACTTC

clone_size: -
v_call: TRBV29-1
j_call: TRBJ1-2
d_call: -
cdr3_aa: CSVFTGSGYTF
cdr3_nt: TGCAGCGTTTTTACAGGATCTGGCTACACCTTC

clone_size: -
v_call: TRBV6-2/TRBV6-3
j_call: TRBJ1-1
d_call: -
cdr3_aa: CASSRTGYGSEAFF
cdr3_nt: TGTGCCAGCAGCCGCACAGGGTATGGATCTGAAGCTTTCTTT

clone_size: -
v_call: TRBV28
j_call: TRBJ2-1
d_call: TRBD1
cdr3_aa: CASSLATGTGNYNEQFF
cdr3_nt: TGTGCCAGCAGTTTGGCTACCGGGACAGGTAACTACAATGAGCAGTTCTTC

clone_size: -
v_call: TRBV19
j_call: TRBJ1-2
d_call: -
cdr3_aa: CASSIRTADPHGYTF
cdr3_nt: TGTGCCAGTAGTATCAGGACAGCGGACCCCCATGGCTACACCTTC

clone_size: -
v_call: TRBV5-1
j_call: TRBJ2-3
d_call: TRBD2
cdr3_aa: CASSLTGRTDTQYF
cdr3_nt: TGCGCCAGCAGCTTGACCGGGAGGACAGATACGCAGTATTTT

clone_size: few
v_call: TRBV28
j_call: TRBJ1-1
d_call: TRBD1
cdr3_aa: CASSHDRGTEAFF
cdr3_nt: TGTGCCAGCAGTCACGACAGGGGAACTGAAGCTTTCTTT

clone_size: -
v_call: TRBV19
j_call: TRBJ1-5
d_call: -
cdr3_aa: CASSISGTNSNQPQHF
cdr3_nt: TGTGCCAGTAGTATATCGGGGACAAACAGCAATCAGCCCCAGCATTTT

clone_size: -
v_call: TRBV21-1
j_call: TRBJ2-2
d_call: -
cdr3_aa: CASSKAAEGSNTGELFF
cdr3_nt: TGTGCCAGCAGCAAAGCGGCGGAGGGCTCGAACACCGGGGAGCTGTTTTTT

clone_size: -
v_call: TRBV24-1
j_call: TRBJ2-7
d_call: -
cdr3_aa: CATSDGGSVGHEQYF
cdr3_nt: TGTGCCACCAGTGATGGGGGCTCCGTCGGCCACGAGCAGTACTTC

clone_size: -
v_call: TRBV5-1
j_call: TRBJ1-1
d_call: -
cdr3_aa: CASSLVGQNTEAFF
cdr3_nt: TGCGCCAGCAGCTTGGTGGGACAGAACACTGAAGCTTTCTTT